These 32 T cell receptor beta chains originate from one sample sequenced in a study of T cells after yellow fever vaccination. TCRdb fed the 5' RACE reads into MiXCR, producing one record per CDR3 protein. In the table there are 15,000 to 20,000 distinct CDR3 sequences, about 4.1% of which are singletons. Sequenced material: PBMCs, either bulk or a sorted T-cell subset (CD4+, CD8+, memory, or dextramer-sorted; not recorded which), taken 15 days after the yellow fever booster vaccination. The receptors were sampled from a young man who received the YFV17D yellow fever vaccine.

In its sample, this clonotype is medium-sized. The chain carries TRBV5-1 and TRBJ2-5; TRBD2 matches at 10 bases. The CDR3 extends over 14 amino acids. V shed 4 bases and J 5 bases; nucleotides not matched to a gene: 5. Germline lookup yields CDR1 SGHRS and CDR2 YFSETQ. The CDR3 sequence: CASSALAGVETQYF. Here the CDR3 DNA reads TGCGCCAGCAGCGCCCTAGCGGGAGTCGAGACCCAGTACTTC.

This clonotype was picked up many times. The chain joins TRBV19 to TRBJ1-5; TRBD1 aligns across 7 bases. Germline loops: CDR1 LNHDA, CDR2 SQIVND (reference sequence). J lost 3 bases, V lost 6 bases, and 14 bases had no gene match. The CDR3 contains 17 residues. The CDR3: CASSVKEGTGDNQPQHF. The CDR3 DNA sequence: TGTGCCAGTAGCGTCAAAGAGGGTACAGGGGACAATCAGCCCCAGCATTTT.

This clonotype is categorized as medium-sized. The chain couples TRBV7-3 to TRBJ2-5; TRBD2 matches at 10 bases. Trimming cost V 2 bases and J 5 bases; bases outside gene matches: 5. The germline CDR1 and CDR2 sequences are SGHTA and FQGTGA. The CDR3 is 15 residues long. CDR3: CASSLELAGWETQYF. CDR3 in DNA: TGTGCCAGCAGCTTAGAACTAGCGGGATGGGAGACCCAGTACTTC.

This clonotype was observed at least ten times. The rearrangement uses TRBV11-2 and TRBJ2-7; 8 nucleotides align to TRBD2. Germline values: CDR1 SGHAT, CDR2 FQNNGV. The CDR3 is 14 amino acids. Trimming cost V 2 bases and J 6 bases; bases outside gene matches: 6. The CDR3 loop reads CASSLTGGQAEQYF. The CDR3 DNA follows: TGTGCCAGCAGCTTAACGGGAGGGCAAGCCGAGCAGTACTTC.

The genes are TRBV5-5 and TRBJ2-7; a possible D gene is TRBD1 (6 bases). CDR3 length equals 14 residues. Germline CDR1 and CDR2: SGHKS and YYEKEE (reference sequence). Trimming cost V 0 bases and J 3 bases, with 10 bases left between them. As DNA, the CDR3 is TGTGCCAGCAGCTTGGAGGGGGAACACTACGAGCAGTACTTC. It specifies CASSLEGEHYEQYF. The full variable domain, in which reference TRBV5-5 and TRBJ2-7 provide the parts outside the CDR3, is DAGVTQSPTHLIKTRGQQVTLRCSPISGHKSVSWYQQVLGQGPQFIFQYYEKEERGRGNFPDRFSARQFPNYSSELNVNALLLGDSALYLCASSLEGEHYEQYFGPGTRLTVT.

This clonotype was observed a handful of times. The chain links TRBV20-1 to TRBJ2-7; 12 bases align to TRBD2. The CDR3 is made up of 16 amino acids. V was clipped by 3 bases and J by 2 bases; unmatched bases: 8. Germline V gene sequence: CDR1 DFQATT, CDR2 SNEGSKA (reference sequence). The CDR3 protein is CSARGTSGPEAYEQYF. As DNA, the CDR3 is TGCAGTGCTAGGGGGACTAGCGGGCCCGAGGCCTACGAGCAGTACTTC.

By frequency in the sample, this clonotype is medium-sized. The chain recombines TRBV2 with TRBJ2-1, with TRBD2 matching over 11 bases. Germline V gene data show CDR1 as SNHLY and CDR2 as FYNNEI. The V segment lost 7 bases and the J segment 6 bases; nucleotides outside the gene matches: 8. The CDR3 runs 15 residues. The CDR3 coding sequence is TGTGCCAGCAAGGAACTAGCGGGAGTCGGCAATGAGCAGTTCTTC. Protein product: CASKELAGVGNEQFF.

The sample holds many counts of this clonotype. The genes are TRBV30 and TRBJ2-7; no reliable D call. Looked up from germline, CDR1 is GTSNPN and CDR2 is SVGIG (reference sequence). V lost 7 bases and J 1 base, leaving 11 bases between the germline ends. The length of the CDR3 is 12 residues. This CDR3 reads CASTGRSYEQYF. CDR3 bases: TGTGCCTCCACCGGACGGTCCTACGAGCAGTACTTC.

This clonotype occurred many times. This sequence joins TRBV11-2 and TRBJ2-6; unclear D gene. The CDR3 consists of 13 residues. Per the germline V gene, CDR1 is SGHAT and CDR2 is FQNNGV. Trimming took 0 bases from V and 4 from J, leaving 1 base between them. In DNA, the CDR3 is TGTGCCAGCAGCTTAGAGGGGGCCAACGTCCTGACTTTC. Translation: CASSLEGANVLTF. Full variable domain (missing parts from reference TRBV11-2 and TRBJ2-6): EAGVAQSPRYKIIEKRQSVAFWCNPISGHATLYWYQQILGQGPKLLIQFQNNGVVDDSQLPKDRFSAERLKGVDSTLKIQPAKLEDSAVYLCASSLEGANVLTFGAGSRLTVL.

This clonotype was seen ten or more times. The chain uses TRBV27 and TRBJ2-5, with TRBD2 identical over 9 bases. This CDR3 comprises 16 residues. Trimming cost V 1 base and J 9 bases; bases outside gene matches: 12. Germline V CDR1 and CDR2: MNHEY, SMNVEV (reference sequence). CDR3 bases: TGTGCCAGCAGTTTATTGGGGGCGGGAGGGCGGCGGGCCCAGTACTTC. It encodes CASSLLGAGGRRAQYF.

This clonotype was observed many times. The chain is built from TRBV4-1 and TRBJ2-1; no reliable D call. CDR3 length: 17 residues. Germline CDR1 is MGHRA and CDR2 is YSYEKL. Trimming shortened V by 3 bases and J by 1 base, and 16 bases separated the two germline ends. In nucleotides, the CDR3 is TGCGCCAGCAGCCAGCTCATAGTTGCTAGTTCCTACAATGAGCAGTTCTTC. It translates to CASSQLIVASSYNEQFF.

This clonotype was picked up many times. The rearrangement links TRBV7-9 to TRBJ2-1; D is ambiguous. This CDR3 is built from 13 residues. Trimming removed 3 bases at V and 4 bases at J, with 7 bases between. Germline V gene sequence: CDR1 SEHNR, CDR2 FQNEAQ (reference sequence). The CDR3 DNA sequence: TGTGCCAGCAGCTTTCCTGGGTACAATGAGCAGTTCTTC. It encodes CASSFPGYNEQFF. Together with reference TRBV7-9 and TRBJ2-1, the CDR3 gives the full variable domain: DTGVSQNPRHKITKRGQNVTFRCDPISEHNRLYWYRQTLGQGPEFLTYFQNEAQLEKSRLLSDRFSAERPKGSFSTLEIQRTEQGDSAMYLCASSFPGYNEQFFGPGTRLTVL.

This chain joins TRBV7-8 and TRBJ2-7; D may be TRBD1 (5 bases). Trimming shortened V by 1 base and J by 11 bases, and 15 bases separated the two germline ends. The CDR3 consists of 13 residues. The germline gives CDR1 SGHVS, CDR2 FQNEAQ. The DNA for the CDR3 is TGTGCCAGCAGCTTAGGCCCCGTGGGGCTAAAGTACTTC. Translation gives CASSLGPVGLKYF.

In its sample, this clonotype is medium-sized. The rearrangement uses TRBV20-1 and TRBJ2-1; 7 bases line up with TRBD2. The trim removed 6 bases at V and 5 bases at J, leaving 7 bases unmatched. In germline, CDR1 is DFQATT, CDR2 SNEGSKA (reference sequence). CDR3 length equals 13 residues. CDR3 nucleotides: TGCAGTGCCCCAGAAGCGGGGCACAATGAGCAGTTCTTC. This encodes CSAPEAGHNEQFF.

In its sample, this clonotype was seen many times. The V gene is TRBV5-1, the J gene TRBJ2-3; TRBD1 aligns across 7 bases. The germline CDR1 and CDR2 sequences are SGHRS and YFSETQ. The CDR3 length is 15 residues. Unmatched junction bases numbered 9, after V lost 7 bases and J lost 1 base. CDR3 protein: CASASRGSRTDTQYF. The CDR3 region has the DNA TGCGCCAGCGCATCCAGGGGGTCCCGCACAGATACGCAGTATTTT. The complete variable domain, with remaining parts taken from reference TRBV5-1 and TRBJ2-3, reads KAGVTQTPRYLIKTRGQQVTLSCSPISGHRSVSWYQQTPGQGLQFLFEYFSETQRNKGNFPGRFSGRQFSNSRSEMNVSTLELGDSALYLCASASRGSRTDTQYFGPGTRLTVL.

This clonotype is judged medium-sized. This sequence joins TRBV20-1 and TRBJ2-1; D is unresolved. V lost 1 base to trimming and J lost 0 bases, with 10 bases between them. This CDR3 has 15 amino acids. Germline V CDR1 and CDR2: DFQATT, SNEGSKA (reference sequence). The CDR3 DNA reads as TGCAGTGCTAGAGCGACTGGGTACTCCTACAATGAGCAGTTCTTC. Translating it yields CSARATGYSYNEQFF.

This clonotype has a count of ten or more. The chain carries TRBV20-1 and TRBJ2-7; D not certain. The CDR3 totals 8 residues. Germline values: CDR1 DFQATT, CDR2 SNEGSKA (reference sequence). CDR3 residues: CKTDEQYF. CDR3 coding DNA: TGCAAGACTGACGAGCAGTACTTC.

At least ten counts were recorded for this clonotype. The chain joins TRBV12-3 or TRBV12-4 to TRBJ1-1, with D maybe TRBD1 (5 bases). The CDR3 consists of 15 residues. Trimming removed 1 base from V and 0 bases from J, with 9 bases in between. The CDR3 protein is CASSLEAGMNTEAFF. DNA for the CDR3: TGTGCCAGCAGTTTAGAGGCAGGGATGAACACTGAAGCTTTCTTT.

This clonotype was found many times. Mismatch with germline at one junction end may stem from a read error. The CDR3: CASSLGRTDTQYF. CDR3 in DNA: TGTGCTAGCAGCTTAGGCCGGACAGATACGCAGTATTTT. This sequence joins TRBV7-7 and TRBJ2-3, with D unclear. The CDR3 loop spans 13 amino acids. Germline V gene sequence: CDR1 SSHAT, CDR2 FNYEAQ (reference sequence). Combining the CDR3 with reference TRBV7-7 and TRBJ2-3 gives the whole variable domain GAGVSQSPRYKVTKRGQDVTLRCDPISSHATLYWYQQALGQGPEFLTYFNYEAQPDKSGLPSDRFSAERPEGSISTLTIQRTEQRDSAMYRCASSLGRTDTQYFGPGTRLTVL.

This clonotype is categorized as medium-sized (0.01 to 0.1%). The rearrangement links TRBV12-3 or TRBV12-4 to TRBJ2-1, with TRBD2 matching over 8 bases. CDR3 length equals 15 residues. V lost 5 bases, J lost 8 bases, and 11 bases stayed unmatched. This chain's CDR3 is CASSATGTSSDEQFF. The CDR3 bases are TGTGCCAGCAGTGCGACCGGGACTAGTTCAGATGAGCAGTTCTTC.

This clonotype was seen ten or more times. CDR3 nucleotides: TGCGCCAGCAGCTTGGACAGGGCCTCACAAGCTTTCTTT. Residues: CASSLDRASQAFF. The V and J genes are TRBV5-1 and TRBJ1-1; D might be TRBD1 (6 bases). Deletions cut 0 bases from V and 9 bases from J, with 12 bases between. Germline V CDR1 and CDR2: SGHRS, YFSETQ. The CDR3 consists of 13 residues.

This clonotype was detected a few times. This chain links TRBV11-3 with TRBJ2-2; TRBD2 is a possible D gene (5 bases). Per the germline V gene, CDR1 is SGHNT and CDR2 is YENEEA. V was pared by 5 bases and J by 6 bases, with 10 bases between. The CDR3 covers 13 residues. The CDR3 DNA follows: TGTGCCAGCAGCATAGGAGCGGCCGGGGAGCTGTTTTTT. It specifies CASSIGAAGELFF.

This clonotype showed up many times. The chain carries TRBV11-3 and TRBJ2-1; D is unresolved. V lost 4 bases to trimming and J lost 6 bases, with 10 bases between them. Germline values: CDR1 SGHNT, CDR2 YENEEA. There are 13 residues in the CDR3. For the CDR3, the DNA is TGTGCCAGCAGCTCGTTCACTACCAATGAGCAGTTCTTC. Protein sequence: CASSSFTTNEQFF.

The table lists this clonotype with many counts. The genes are TRBV28 and TRBJ2-6; 9 positions match TRBD1. The trim removed 8 bases at V and 0 bases at J, leaving 5 bases unmatched. This CDR3 is 16 amino acids long. CDR1 is MDHEN, CDR2 SYDVKM, per germline. CDR3 sequence (DNA): TGTGCCAGCCGGACAGGGGACCTCTCTGGGGCCAACGTCCTGACTTTC. It specifies CASRTGDLSGANVLTF.

This clonotype was recorded at least ten times. This chain connects TRBV7-8 to TRBJ2-5, with 7 bases that match TRBD1. V was clipped by 3 bases and J by 4 bases; unmatched bases: 8. Germline lookup yields CDR1 SGHVS and CDR2 FQNEAQ. This CDR3 spans 15 amino acids. The CDR3 protein is CASSFTGAEGETQYF. The DNA for the CDR3 is TGTGCCAGCAGCTTTACAGGGGCAGAGGGAGAGACCCAGTACTTC.

This clonotype came up many times. The rearrangement links TRBV5-1 to TRBJ1-4; D ambiguous. V gave up 0 bases and J gave up 0 bases, with 3 bases separating them. Germline CDR1 SGHRS, CDR2 YFSETQ. The CDR3 sequence is 14 residues long. In DNA, the CDR3 is TGCGCCAGCAGCTTGGGCTCAACTAATGAAAAACTGTTTTTT. The encoded protein is CASSLGSTNEKLFF.

This clonotype was found many times. Germline is not matched at one junction end, which may reflect a read error. The chain carries TRBV27 and TRBJ2-1; D is ambiguous. This CDR3 region has 11 residues. Germline V gene sequence: CDR1 MNHEY, CDR2 SMNVEV (reference sequence). The CDR3 protein is CASSRPGQPIF. As DNA, the CDR3 is TGTGCCAGCAGTCGGCCGGGCCAGCCCATCTTC.

This clonotype was observed at least ten times. The chain couples TRBV15 to TRBJ2-5; possibly TRBD2 for D (6 bases). The length of the CDR3 is 16 residues. Deletions cut 0 bases from V and 2 bases from J, with 13 bases between. Looked up from germline, CDR1 is LNHNV and CDR2 is YYDKDF (reference sequence). CDR3 sequence (DNA): TGTGCCACCAGCAGAGAACTCGCGGGACTGCAAGAGACCCAGTACTTC. Translated, it gives CATSRELAGLQETQYF.

This clonotype was recorded many times. The CDR3 loop is CASTLGGFYNEQFF. The DNA of the CDR3 is TGCGCCAGCACCCTTGGGGGGTTCTACAATGAGCAGTTCTTC. This chain joins TRBV5-1 and TRBJ2-1, with D possibly TRBD2 on 6 matching bases. V shed 6 bases and J shed 3 bases, with 13 bases lying between them. CDR3 size: 14 residues. Germline V gene sequence: CDR1 SGHRS, CDR2 YFSETQ. The whole variable domain, filled in from reference TRBV5-1 and TRBJ2-1, reads KAGVTQTPRYLIKTRGQQVTLSCSPISGHRSVSWYQQTPGQGLQFLFEYFSETQRNKGNFPGRFSGRQFSNSRSEMNVSTLELGDSALYLCASTLGGFYNEQFFGPGTRLTVL.

Sample share makes this clonotype medium-sized. This chain uses TRBV5-5 with TRBJ1-1; D might be TRBD1 (5 bases). In germline, CDR1 is SGHKS, CDR2 YYEKEE (reference sequence). This CDR3 comprises 14 residues. V lost 5 bases and J lost 6, with 17 bases in between. CDR3 coding DNA: TGTGCCAGCAGGAGAGGGGACTTGCGCGCTGAAGCTTTCTTT. Amino acids: CASRRGDLRAEAFF.

This clonotype was counted many times. The chain couples TRBV27 to TRBJ2-1, with 11 bases fitting TRBD1. Germline V gene sequence: CDR1 MNHEY, CDR2 SMNVEV (reference sequence). This CDR3 contains 15 residues. V trimming: 6 bases; J trimming: 7 bases; junction bases outside the gene matches: 8. CDR3 sequence (DNA): TGTGCCAGCAGGGCCGGGACAGGGGGAATGAATGAGCAGTTCTTC. Translated: CASRAGTGGMNEQFF.

This clonotype was counted ten times or more. For the CDR3, the DNA is TGTGCCAGCAGCTTGGCCCTAAGACAGGGGGGCTACAATGAGCAGTTCTTC. Amino acid sequence: CASSLALRQGGYNEQFF. The J gene is TRBJ2-1, the V gene TRBV5-6; 9 bases fit TRBD1. Trimming took 0 bases from V and 3 from J; bases not matched to a gene: 7. Germline loops: CDR1 SGHDT, CDR2 YYEEEE. This CDR3 has 17 amino acids.